The TCR beta chain under discussion was sequenced for a study of circulating and synovial CD4+ cells in juvenile arthritis. Method: immunoSEQ multiplex PCR; TCRdb's copy keeps in-frame clones and lacks some. Of about 33,000 clones in the sample, 90% to 95% are singletons; the top ten hold 0.15% to 0.2%. Material: CD4+ T cells from blood. This clonotype originated in a human donor with juvenile idiopathic arthritis.

CDR3 DNA sequence: TGTGCCACGGACAGGGGTAATCTTGAAAAACTGTTTTTT. As protein: CATDRGNLEKLFF. The V call is TRBV6-1, the J call TRBJ1-4; TRBD1 matches at 9 bases. After removal of 10 bases from V and 7 bases from J, the junction contained 7 bases not matched to a gene. The CDR3 has 13 amino acids. The germline CDR1 and CDR2 sequences are MNHNS and SASEGT.